A selection of T cell receptor beta chains follows, all from one sample in a study of CD8 T cells in ankylosing spondylitis. A single record per CDR3 protein comes from TCRdb applying MiXCR to the 5' RACE reads. The table has more than 400,000 distinct CDR3 sequences, roughly 5.2% seen once. The sequenced sample consisted of blood, either unsorted or a sorted T cell fraction (not recorded which). These receptors were collected from a male donor with ankylosing spondylitis. Each CDR3 is given without its conserved first and last residue.

V gene: TRBV6-5
J gene: TRBJ2-1
CDR3 protein: ASSSQSSSYNEQF

V gene: TRBV7-9
J gene: TRBJ2-7
CDR3 protein: ASSSGVYEQY

V gene: TRBV12-3/TRBV12-4
J gene: TRBJ2-3
CDR3 protein: ASSSNQGGRTDTQY

V gene: TRBV6-5
J gene: TRBJ1-2
CDR3 protein: ASSYSDRGSYGYT

V gene: TRBV20-1
J gene: TRBJ1-2
CDR3 protein: SARLTDGYT

V gene: TRBV7-2
J gene: TRBJ2-2
CDR3 protein: ASSRGSSGLNTGELF

V gene: TRBV5-1
J gene: TRBJ2-6
CDR3 protein: ASSPRQGDEANVLT

V gene: TRBV7-2
J gene: TRBJ1-4
CDR3 protein: ASSVQTGVGEKLF

V gene: TRBV20-1
J gene: TRBJ2-7
CDR3 protein: SAARDRDNEQY

V gene: TRBV12-3/TRBV12-4
J gene: TRBJ1-5
CDR3 protein: ASSFLWDQPQH

V gene: TRBV20-1
J gene: TRBJ1-5
CDR3 protein: SATSPGGFGGQPQH

V gene: TRBV4-3
J gene: TRBJ1-2
CDR3 protein: ASRSINAGLDGYT

V gene: TRBV27
J gene: TRBJ2-1
CDR3 protein: ATRRGRYFSYNEQF

V gene: TRBV11-2
J gene: TRBJ2-3
CDR3 protein: ASSLGWLAGLVSTDTQY

V gene: TRBV6-2/TRBV6-3
J gene: TRBJ2-7
CDR3 protein: ASSYPGLAGFRSYEQY

V gene: TRBV5-1
J gene: TRBJ2-7
CDR3 protein: ASSRSTLGLWGQKVEQY

V gene: TRBV18
J gene: TRBJ2-7
CDR3 protein: ASSPPGGNEQY

V gene: TRBV3-1
J gene: TRBJ2-7
CDR3 protein: ASSQSREQY

V gene: TRBV11-2
J gene: TRBJ1-6
CDR3 protein: ASSLQGFSSPLH

V gene: TRBV5-6
J gene: TRBJ2-1
CDR3 protein: ASSEGPSGRF

V gene: TRBV10-2
J gene: TRBJ1-5
CDR3 protein: ASRDWNQPQH

V gene: TRBV10-3
J gene: TRBJ2-1
CDR3 protein: AIKDTVVSYNEQF

V gene: TRBV20-1
J gene: TRBJ1-6
CDR3 protein: SASVQGGSPLH

V gene: TRBV4-2
J gene: TRBJ2-7
CDR3 protein: ASSRSHWGSGRAAYEQY

V gene: TRBV4-3
J gene: TRBJ2-7
CDR3 protein: ASSQVLPIGRDRSSYEQY

V gene: TRBV18
J gene: TRBJ1-5
CDR3 protein: ASANGYSNQPQH

V gene: TRBV19
J gene: TRBJ2-2
CDR3 protein: ASSTGTSSYTGELF

V gene: TRBV7-9
J gene: TRBJ1-2
CDR3 protein: ASSPGRIEGYT

V gene: TRBV29-1
J gene: TRBJ2-5
CDR3 protein: SAMTYRHQETQY

V gene: TRBV12-3/TRBV12-4
J gene: TRBJ2-1
CDR3 protein: ASTWELAYNEQF

V gene: TRBV20-1
J gene: TRBJ1-2
CDR3 protein: SARGGRGYGYT

V gene: TRBV12-3/TRBV12-4
J gene: TRBJ2-7
CDR3 protein: ASSLGVTGDYEQY

V gene: TRBV4-2
J gene: TRBJ1-1
CDR3 protein: ASSQTGTRSGAF

V gene: TRBV2
J gene: TRBJ2-3
CDR3 protein: ASKRDRGADTQY

V gene: TRBV20-1
J gene: TRBJ2-7
CDR3 protein: STGLVGGEQY

V gene: TRBV28
J gene: TRBJ1-2
CDR3 protein: ASTARTGWIGYT

V gene: TRBV5-1
J gene: TRBJ1-1
CDR3 protein: ASSLARVSSEAF

V gene: TRBV15
J gene: TRBJ2-7
CDR3 protein: ATSRDARTSYEQY

V gene: TRBV5-1
J gene: TRBJ2-3
CDR3 protein: ASSSGTAGDTQY

V gene: TRBV5-5
J gene: TRBJ1-2
CDR3 protein: ASSEFGTGPWGYT

V gene: TRBV28
J gene: TRBJ2-5
CDR3 protein: ASNDVRTTKETQY

V gene: TRBV4-3
J gene: TRBJ2-5
CDR3 protein: ASSQELSGGEETQY

V gene: TRBV29-1
J gene: TRBJ2-2
CDR3 protein: SVAQGAGTGELF

V gene: TRBV20-1
J gene: TRBJ2-4
CDR3 protein: SASNPQFRKNIQY

V gene: TRBV7-2
J gene: TRBJ1-6
CDR3 protein: ASSFGTGDLSGSPLH

V gene: TRBV7-2
J gene: TRBJ2-1
CDR3 protein: ASSLGPVSYNEQF

V gene: TRBV4-3
J gene: TRBJ1-2
CDR3 protein: ASSPYKLVGSWSYGYT

V gene: TRBV20-1
J gene: TRBJ1-2
CDR3 protein: SAREDRVWGYGYT

V gene: TRBV14
J gene: TRBJ2-1
CDR3 protein: ASSQARDRVVNNEQF

V gene: TRBV7-2
J gene: TRBJ1-4
CDR3 protein: ASSLTRASTNEKLF

V gene: TRBV10-3
J gene: TRBJ2-7
CDR3 protein: ANRDRDSYEQY

V gene: TRBV4-2
J gene: TRBJ1-2
CDR3 protein: ASSQDGQFYGYT

V gene: TRBV6-1
J gene: TRBJ1-1
CDR3 protein: ASSASLGRLEAF